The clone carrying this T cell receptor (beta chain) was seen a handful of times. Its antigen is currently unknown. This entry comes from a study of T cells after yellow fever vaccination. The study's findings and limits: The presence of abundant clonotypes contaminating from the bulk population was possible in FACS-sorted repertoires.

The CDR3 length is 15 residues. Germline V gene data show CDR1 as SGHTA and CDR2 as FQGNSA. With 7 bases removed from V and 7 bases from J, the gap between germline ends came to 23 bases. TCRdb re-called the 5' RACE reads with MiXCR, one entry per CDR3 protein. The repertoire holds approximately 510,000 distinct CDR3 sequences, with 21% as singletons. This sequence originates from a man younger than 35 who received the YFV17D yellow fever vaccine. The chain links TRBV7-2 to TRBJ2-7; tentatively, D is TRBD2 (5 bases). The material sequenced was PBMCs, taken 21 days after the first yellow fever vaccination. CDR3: CASNIGIISGNEQYF. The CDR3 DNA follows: TGTGCCAGCAATATCGGGATCATTTCCGGGAATGAGCAGTACTTC.